The 21 T cell receptor delta chains in this list originate from one sample, sequenced in a study of gammadelta T cells in human blood (TCRdb year 2020). The library was produced with RT-PCR. Sequencing took place on an Illumina MiSeq. For TCRdb, the public reads were processed anew by CATT, and duplicate DNA sequences were folded into one row. This sample holds some 270 delta-chain clones; roughly 11% were observed only once. 36% of the sample is in the top ten clones. The sample comprised Vgamma9Vdelta2 gamma-delta T cells from infant blood. The origin of the receptors is a human donor.

This clone occurred a few times. With a much larger clone just one base away, this may be a read error. Other DNA sequences in the same sample also yield this CDR3. The J gene is TRDJ3, the V gene TRDV2, with 11 bases identical to TRDD3. V was pared by 1 base and J by 4 bases, with 8 bases of the junction left unmatched. CDR3 length: 19 amino acids. Per the germline V gene, CDR1 is GEAIGNYY and CDR2 is EKD. As DNA, the CDR3 is TGTGCCTGTGACACTGGGGGATACGGGAGCTCATGGGACACCCGACAGATGTTTTTC. This sequence encodes CACDTGGYGSSWDTRQMFF.

As for this clone: With a much larger clone just one base away, this may be a read error. The rearrangement joins TRDV2 to TRDJ3, with 9 bases lining up with TRDD3. The CDR3 has 18 amino acids. CDR1 is GEAIGNYY, CDR2 EKD, per germline. The CDR3 spells CAGDTLGDSSWDTRQMFF. The DNA for the CDR3 is TGTGCCGGTGACACCTTGGGGGATAGCTCCTGGGACACCCGACAGATGTTTTTC.

This clone ranks as hyperexpanded. The sample has other DNA sequences that encode this CDR3 too. The rearrangement joins TRDV2 to TRDJ3, with 11 bases aligning to TRDD3. Trimming cost V 0 bases and J 0 bases; bases outside gene matches: 12. CDR3 length: 22 residues. Germline V gene data show CDR1 as GEAIGNYY and CDR2 as EKD. The CDR3 DNA reads as TGTGCCTGTGACACCGGTACTTTTGTACTGGGGGATAGCTCCTGGGACACCCGACAGATGTTTTTC. Amino acids: CACDTGTFVLGDSSWDTRQMFF.

With regard to this clone: This may come from a read error, since a much larger clone is one base off. V usage is TRDV2 and J usage is TRDJ1, with 7 bases fitting TRDD2. Germline trimming cut 1 base from V and 11 bases from J; bases unmatched to any gene: 21. This CDR3 is built from 17 residues. The germline CDR1 and CDR2 sequences are GEAIGNYY and EKD. The CDR3 sequence: CACDTTFLGSADISLIF. CDR3 nucleotides: TGTGCCTGTGACACAACCTTCCTCGGGAGTGCCGATATAAGCCTCATCTTT.

Within the sample, this clone is large. Here the J gene is TRDJ2 and the V gene is not called. CDR3 length: 10 residues. The DNA for the CDR3 is TGTAGTGCTTTGACAGCACAACTCTTCTTT. Amino acid sequence: CSALTAQLFF.

In this sample, this clone turned up a few times. The amino acid sequence in TCRdb belongs to a much larger clone and departs from this DNA's translation at residue 5, likely a sequencing read error; the sequence shown is translated from the DNA. The chain has TRDV2 and TRDJ3; D gene ambiguous. Trimming took off 3 bases at V and 2 bases at J, with 19 bases between the two ends. Germline CDR1 is GEAIGNYY and CDR2 is EKD. The CDR3 has 19 amino acids. This CDR3 is CACDHAIAEGTWDTRQMFF. CDR3 nucleotide sequence: TGTGCCTGTGACCATGCAATCGCGGAGGGAACCTGGGACACCCGACAGATGTTTTTC.

Within the sample, this clone is hyperexpanded. The chain recombines TRDV2 with TRDJ1, with 10 nucleotides matching TRDD3. V was clipped by 8 bases and J by 0 bases; unmatched bases: 17. The CDR3 extends over 18 amino acids. Germline values: CDR1 GEAIGNYY, CDR2 EKD. This chain's CDR3 is CASDVLGDPAGNTDKLIF. The CDR3 DNA follows: TGTGCCTCCGACGTACTGGGGGATCCCGCGGGGAACACCGATAAACTCATCTTT.

Details on this clone: Since a far larger clone is one base different, this is likely a read error. This specimen includes other DNA sequences encoding the same CDR3. The chain links TRDV2 to TRDJ1, with TRDD3 matching 11 bases. Looked up from germline, CDR1 is GEAIGNYY and CDR2 is EKD. The CDR3 runs to 16 residues. The CDR3 loop is CACDTVGDTHTDKLIF. The DNA of the CDR3 is TGTGCCTGTGACACCGTGGGGGATACGCACACCGATAAACTCATTTTT.

As concerns this clone: Just one base apart from a much larger clone, this may be a read error. The sample contains more than one DNA sequence encoding this CDR3. This chain connects TRDV2 to TRDJ3; 9 nucleotides line up with TRDD3. Germline V gene lookup returns CDR1 GEAIGNYY and CDR2 EKD. With 1 base clipped from V and 1 base from J, the junction kept 7 bases outside the gene matches. The CDR3 spans 19 residues. In DNA, the CDR3 is TGTGCCTGTGACACACTTACTGGGGGACCTTCCTGGGACACCCGACAGATGTTTTTC. Its translation: CACDTLTGGPSWDTRQMFF.

In its sample, this clone ranks as hyperexpanded. V gene TRDV2 combines with J gene TRDJ1; D is uncertain. V was shortened by 3 bases and J by 2 bases, with 12 bases between the two germline ends. Germline CDR1 reads GEAIGNYY; CDR2 reads EKD. The CDR3 spans 14 residues. CDR3 coding DNA: TGTGCCTGTGACGCGGTTGGTAGGACCGATAAACTCATCTTT. This translates into CACDAVGRTDKLIF.

This clone occurred a few times. A read error is possible here, since a much larger clone lies one base away. This chain joins TRDV2 and TRDJ3; D is perhaps TRDD3 (6 bases). CDR1 and CDR2 (germline): GEAIGNYY, EKD. The CDR3 spans 18 residues. The CDR3 is CAGDTGYWDSWDTRQMFF. DNA of the CDR3: TGTGCCGGTGACACGGGGTACTGGGACTCCTGGGACACCCGACAGATGTTTTTC.

This clone is hyperexpanded. This rearrangement joins TRDV2 to TRDJ1; 8 bases match TRDD3. V gave up 3 bases and J gave up 2 bases; unmatched junction bases: 13. The CDR3 is made up of 17 amino acids. CDR1 GEAIGNYY and CDR2 EKD come from the germline V gene. CDR3 residues: CACDVLGAHSRTDKLIF. The CDR3, as DNA: TGTGCCTGTGACGTACTGGGGGCCCACTCCCGAACCGATAAACTCATCTTT.

This clone rates as hyperexpanded. The sample carries other DNA sequences with the same CDR3. The J gene is TRDJ2, the V gene TRDV2; 10 bases match TRDD3. Germline V lookup: CDR1 GEAIGNYY, CDR2 EKD. CDR3 length: 16 amino acids. J lost 3 bases, V lost 0 bases, and 3 bases had no gene match. The CDR3 loop is CACDTLGGYVTAQLFF. The CDR3 region has the DNA TGTGCCTGTGACACCCTCGGGGGATACGTGACAGCACAACTCTTCTTT.

Points on this clone: TCRdb records a much larger clone's protein for this DNA, with a difference at residue 3 that likely arises from a read error; the protein given is the translation of the DNA. The J gene is TRDJ3, the V gene TRDV2, with a weak D call TRDD3 (6 bases). The J gene, missing from TCRdb, was assigned here through DNA to germline matching. Germline loops: CDR1 GEAIGNYY, CDR2 EKD. This CDR3 spans 19 amino acids. The CDR3 sequence: CARDTAATGSSWDTRQMFF. In nucleotides, the CDR3 is TGTGCCCGTGACACCGCTGCTACTGGGAGCTCCTGGGACACCCGACAGATGTTTTTC.

In its sample, this clone ranks as large (0.1 to 1%). The chain employs TRDV2 and TRDJ3; TRDD3 agrees at 13 bases. TCRdb is silent on the J gene; assignment here came from matching the DNA to germline. Germline V lookup: CDR1 GEAIGNYY, CDR2 EKD. The V and J ends lost 1 base and 0 bases, in that order; junction bases with no gene match: 11. The CDR3 covers 22 residues. The CDR3 sequence: CACDTEKYWGIRDSWDTRQMFF. DNA for the CDR3: TGTGCCTGTGACACTGAGAAGTACTGGGGGATACGGGACTCCTGGGACACCCGACAGATGTTTTTC.

This clone turned up a few times. This DNA's translation and the protein TCRdb lists, from a much larger clone, do not match at residue 3, likely due to a read error; the protein shown is translated from the DNA. V is TRDV2 and J is TRDJ3, with TRDD3 matching 10 bases. CDR1 is GEAIGNYY and CDR2 is EKD in the germline V gene. The CDR3 is 19 residues long. The DNA for the CDR3 is TGTGCCTGGGACACCGGCTTCGGGGGATACGTTTGGGACACCCGACAGATGTTTTTC. Its protein is CAWDTGFGGYVWDTRQMFF.

This clone has more than one count but fewer than ten. Since a far larger clone is one base different, this is likely a read error. Other DNA sequences from this sample encode an identical CDR3 as well. The V and J genes are TRDV2 and TRDJ3; 8 positions match TRDD3. Trimming took 1 base from V and 0 from J; bases not matched to a gene: 7. The CDR3 spans 19 residues. CDR1 and CDR2 (germline): GEAIGNYY, EKD. CDR3 sequence reads: CACDTVGDSDSWDTRQMFF. The DNA of the CDR3 is TGTGCCTGTGACACAGTGGGGGATTCAGACTCCTGGGACACCCGACAGATGTTTTTC.

Details on this clone: A read error is likely here: a far larger clone is one base away. The genes are TRDV2 and TRDJ3; 9 bases align to TRDD3. No J segment appears in TCRdb, so it was assigned here by matching the sequence to germline. Germline CDR1 GEAIGNYY, CDR2 EKD. V trimming: 3 bases; J trimming: 0 bases; junction bases outside the gene matches: 17. CDR3 size: 22 residues. This CDR3 is CACDAGGYTSALSSWDTRQMFF. The CDR3 region has the DNA TGTGCCTGTGACGCCGGGGGATACACGAGCGCACTGAGCTCCTGGGACACCCGACAGATGTTTTTC.

The genes are TRDV2 and TRDJ1; D gene unclear. TCRdb does not report a J gene; here it was assigned by matching the DNA to germline references. Germline V gene lookup returns CDR1 GEAIGNYY and CDR2 EKD. V shed 0 bases and J shed 5 bases, with 0 bases lying between them. The CDR3 contains 10 residues. CDR3 nucleotide sequence: TGTGCCTGTGACACCGATAAACTCATCTTT. Amino acid sequence: CACDTDKLIF.

Judged by abundance, this clone is hyperexpanded. The gene calls are TRDV2 and TRDJ3, with 13 bases fitting TRDD3. This CDR3 contains 19 residues. Germline CDR1 is GEAIGNYY and CDR2 is EKD. Unmatched junction bases numbered 4, after V lost 3 bases and J lost 0 bases. For the CDR3, the DNA is TGTGCCTGTGACCTACTGGGGGATACGCGCTCCTGGGACACCCGACAGATGTTTTTC. It codes for CACDLLGDTRSWDTRQMFF.

Concerning this clone: This may stem from a read error, because a much larger clone lies one nucleotide away. This chain joins TRDV2 and TRDJ3, with 10 bases lining up with TRDD3. TCRdb leaves out the J gene; it was filled in here by matching the DNA to germline. The germline gives CDR1 GEAIGNYY, CDR2 EKD. The CDR3 sequence is 18 residues long. V was clipped by 0 bases and J by 0 bases; unmatched bases: 1. The CDR3, as DNA: TGTGCCTGTGACACCGCTGGGGGATACTCCTGGGACACCCGACAGATGTTTTTC. This encodes CACDTAGGYSWDTRQMFF.